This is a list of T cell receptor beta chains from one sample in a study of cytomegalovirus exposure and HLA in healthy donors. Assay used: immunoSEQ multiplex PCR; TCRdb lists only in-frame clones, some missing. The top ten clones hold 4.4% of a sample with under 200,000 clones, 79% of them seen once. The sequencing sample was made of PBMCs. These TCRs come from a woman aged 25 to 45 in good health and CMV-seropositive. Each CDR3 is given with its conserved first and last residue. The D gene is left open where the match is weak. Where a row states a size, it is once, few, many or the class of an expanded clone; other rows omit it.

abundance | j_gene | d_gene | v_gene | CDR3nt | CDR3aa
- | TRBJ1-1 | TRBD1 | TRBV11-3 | TGTGCCAGCAGCTCCGCCGGCAGGGGGTACACTGAAGCTTTCTTT | CASSSAGRGYTEAFF
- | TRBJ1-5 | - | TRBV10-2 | TGCGCCAGCAGTGAGTCGAGAGGACAGTTTAGCAATCAGCCCCAGCATTTT | CASSESRGQFSNQPQHF
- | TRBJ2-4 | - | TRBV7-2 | TGTGCCAGCAGTCCCCGTGGAGGACAAAACATTCAGTACTTC | CASSPRGGQNIQYF
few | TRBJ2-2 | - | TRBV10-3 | TGTGCCATCAGTGAGGGGGAGGAGGGCACCGGGGAGCTGTTTTTT | CAISEGEEGTGELFF
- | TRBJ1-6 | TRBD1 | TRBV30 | TGTGCCTGGAGTTCCGGGACAGGGGCGAATTCACCCCTCCACTTT | CAWSSGTGANSPLHF
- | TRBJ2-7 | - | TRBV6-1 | TGTGCCAGCAGTGAAGGAGCAGGGCTAACCTACGAGCAGTACTTC | CASSEGAGLTYEQYF
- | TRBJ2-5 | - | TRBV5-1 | TGCGCCAGCAGCCCTCGACAAGAAGAGACCCAGTACTTC | CASSPRQEETQYF
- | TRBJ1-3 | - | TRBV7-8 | TGTGCCAGCAGCTTACAGGGGCCGGGAGGAAACACCATATATTTT | CASSLQGPGGNTIYF
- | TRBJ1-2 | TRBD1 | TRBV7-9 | TGTGCCAGCAGCCGCACGGACAGGGCGTTTCATGGCTACACCTTC | CASSRTDRAFHGYTF
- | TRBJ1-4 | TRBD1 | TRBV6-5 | TGTGCCAGCAGTTCCCCGAGAACAGGGGCGGGTGAAAAACTGTTTTTT | CASSSPRTGAGEKLFF
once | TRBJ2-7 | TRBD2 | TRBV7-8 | TGTGCCAGCAGCCCGACTAGCGGGAGAGAAGAGCAGTACTTC | CASSPTSGREEQYF
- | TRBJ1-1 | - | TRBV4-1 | TGCGCCAGCAGCCAGTTATTCGGGGACATGAGAGCTTTCTTT | CASSQLFGDMRAFF
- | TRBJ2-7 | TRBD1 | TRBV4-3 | TGCGCCAGCAGCCAAGCCCGGGACAGCTCCTACGAGCAGTACTTC | CASSQARDSSYEQYF
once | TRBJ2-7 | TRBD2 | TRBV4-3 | TGCGCCAGCAGCCGGAGACTAGCGTACGAGCAGTACTTC | CASSRRLAYEQYF
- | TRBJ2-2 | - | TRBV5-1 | TGCGCCAGCAGCCCGGGGACTTACTTACATAGCGGGGAGCTGTTTTTT | CASSPGTYLHSGELFF
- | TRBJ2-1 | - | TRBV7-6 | TGTGCCAGCAGCTTAGGGGGGCGGATGGGGAATGAGCAGTTCTTC | CASSLGGRMGNEQFF
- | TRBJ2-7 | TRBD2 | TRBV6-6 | TGTGCCAGCAGAGGGACTAGCGGGAGGGCCTCCGAGCAGTACTTC | CASRGTSGRASEQYF
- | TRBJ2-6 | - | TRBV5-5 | TGTGCCAGCCTTCGGGGTGGGGCCAACGTCCTGACTTTC | CASLRGGANVLTF
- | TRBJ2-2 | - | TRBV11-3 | TGTGCCAGCAGGGGGGGGACAACTTATACGGCGAACACCGGGGAGCTGTTTTTT | CASRGGTTYTANTGELFF
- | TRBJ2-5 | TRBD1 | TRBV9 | TGTGCCAGCAGCGCCTACCCCGCCCCGGGGGGACAGGGGGAAGAGACCCAGTACTTC | CASSAYPAPGGQGEETQYF
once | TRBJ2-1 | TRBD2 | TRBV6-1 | TGTGCCAGCAGTGCCCTTGCGGGAGGATACAATGAGCAGTTCTTC | CASSALAGGYNEQFF
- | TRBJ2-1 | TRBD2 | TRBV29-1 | TGCAGCGTTGGGGGGGGGTCGGGACTCTACAATGAGCAGTTCTTC | CSVGGGSGLYNEQFF
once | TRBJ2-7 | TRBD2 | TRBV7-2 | TGTGCCAGCAGCTCCCTACTAGCGGGAGGGCCAAAACCCTACGAGCAGTACTTC | CASSSLLAGGPKPYEQYF
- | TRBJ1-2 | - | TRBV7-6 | TGTGCCAGCAGCTTAACTACAGGTCCCGGTGAATATGGCTACACCTTC | CASSLTTGPGEYGYTF